This T cell receptor (beta chain) stems from a study of OX40 agonist ivuxolimab in advanced cancers. About the research overall: The patients received agonistic anti-OX40 (CD134) antibody ivuxolimab. The study's findings and limits: Some nonresponders additionally presented with little normalized T-cell clonal expansion.

Sequenced by immunoSEQ multiplex PCR; TCRdb stores in-frame clones only, minus some. Of around 50,000 clones in the sample, roughly 90% were seen once. Turning to this clone: Its antigen is unknown.

The germline gives CDR1 SGHRS, CDR2 YFSETQ. The CDR3 has 15 amino acids. Trimming cost V 1 base and J 8 bases; bases outside gene matches: 5. This chain joins TRBV5-1 and TRBJ2-1; 11 bases agree with TRBD2. The sequenced sample was CD4+ or CD8+ T cells sorted from blood, obtained in a trial of the OX40 agonist ivuxolimab. This clonotype was sampled from an adult with an advanced solid tumor such as melanoma, head and neck, liver or kidney cancer. The CDR3 reads CASSLLTSGSDEQFF. CDR3 DNA: TGCGCCAGCAGCTTGTTAACTAGCGGGAGCGATGAGCAGTTCTTC. Full variable domain (missing parts from reference TRBV5-1 and TRBJ2-1): KAGVTQTPRYLIKTRGQQVTLSCSPISGHRSVSWYQQTPGQGLQFLFEYFSETQRNKGNFPGRFSGRQFSNSRSEMNVSTLELGDSALYLCASSLLTSGSDEQFFGPGTRLTVL.